This T cell receptor (beta chain) was recovered during a study of control samples from healthy donors and cancer patients. CDR1 LNHDA and CDR2 SQIVND come from the germline V gene (reference sequence). Trimming left V 5 bases short and J 3 bases short, with 19 bases between. This CDR3 contains 16 residues. TCRdb's copy holds only in-frame clones and misses some; the assay was immunoSEQ multiplex PCR. Found here are roughly 51,000 clones, approximately 89% of them singletons; the top ten hold more than 1.5%. This clonotype originated in a man aged 40-50 years with colorectal cancer. The specimen was PBMCs. This chain connects TRBV19 to TRBJ1-1, with D maybe TRBD1 (6 bases). The chain's CDR3 is CASSLGAGTPYTEAFF. Written as DNA, the CDR3 is TGTGCCAGTAGTCTTGGGGCGGGGACACCTTACACTGAAGCTTTCTTT.